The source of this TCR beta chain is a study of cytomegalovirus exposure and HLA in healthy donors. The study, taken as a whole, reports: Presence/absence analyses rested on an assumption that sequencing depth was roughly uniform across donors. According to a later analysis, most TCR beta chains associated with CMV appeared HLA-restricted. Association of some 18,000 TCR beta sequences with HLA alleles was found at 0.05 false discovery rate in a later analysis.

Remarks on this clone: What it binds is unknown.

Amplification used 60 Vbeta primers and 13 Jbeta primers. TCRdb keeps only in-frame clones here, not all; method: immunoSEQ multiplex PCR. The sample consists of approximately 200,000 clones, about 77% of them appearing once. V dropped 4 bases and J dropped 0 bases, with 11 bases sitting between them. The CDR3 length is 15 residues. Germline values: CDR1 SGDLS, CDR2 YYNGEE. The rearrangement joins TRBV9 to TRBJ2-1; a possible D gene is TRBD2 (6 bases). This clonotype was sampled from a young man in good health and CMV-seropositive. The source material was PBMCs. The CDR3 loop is CASSPRGDSYNEQFF. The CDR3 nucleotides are TGTGCCAGCAGCCCTCGCGGGGACTCCTACAATGAGCAGTTCTTC.